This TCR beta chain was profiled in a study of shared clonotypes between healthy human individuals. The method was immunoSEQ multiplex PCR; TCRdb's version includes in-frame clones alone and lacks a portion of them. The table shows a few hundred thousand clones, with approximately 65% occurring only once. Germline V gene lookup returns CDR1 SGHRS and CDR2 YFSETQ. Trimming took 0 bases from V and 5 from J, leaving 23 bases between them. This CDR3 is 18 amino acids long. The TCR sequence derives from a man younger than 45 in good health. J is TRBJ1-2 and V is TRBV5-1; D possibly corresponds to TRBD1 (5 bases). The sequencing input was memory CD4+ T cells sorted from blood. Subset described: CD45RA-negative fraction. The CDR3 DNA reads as TGCGCCAGCAGCTTGGGGACAAATTGGGATCTGAGAGGGTATGGCTACACCTTC. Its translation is CASSLGTNWDLRGYGYTF.